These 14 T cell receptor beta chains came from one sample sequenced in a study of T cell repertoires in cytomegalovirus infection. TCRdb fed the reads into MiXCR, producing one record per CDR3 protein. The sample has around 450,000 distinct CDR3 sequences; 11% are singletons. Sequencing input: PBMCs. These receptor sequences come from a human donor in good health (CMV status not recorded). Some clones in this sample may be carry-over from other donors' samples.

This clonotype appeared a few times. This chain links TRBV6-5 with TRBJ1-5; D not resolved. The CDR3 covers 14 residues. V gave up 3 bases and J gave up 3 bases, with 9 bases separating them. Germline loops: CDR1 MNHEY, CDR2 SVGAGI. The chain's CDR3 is CASSYSGINQPQHF. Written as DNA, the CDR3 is TGTGCCAGCAGTTATTCGGGGATCAATCAGCCCCAGCATTTT.

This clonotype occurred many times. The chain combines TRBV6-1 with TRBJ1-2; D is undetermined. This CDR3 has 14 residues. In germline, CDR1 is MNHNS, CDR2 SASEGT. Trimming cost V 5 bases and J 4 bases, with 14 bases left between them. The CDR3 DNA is TGTGCCAGCAGTCAGAACAGTGAAGCCTATGGCTACACCTTC. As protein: CASSQNSEAYGYTF.

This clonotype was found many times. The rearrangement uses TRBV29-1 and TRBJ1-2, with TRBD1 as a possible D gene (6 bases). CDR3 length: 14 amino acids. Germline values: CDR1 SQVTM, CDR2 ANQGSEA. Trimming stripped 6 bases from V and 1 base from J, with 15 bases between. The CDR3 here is CSVVTGRGNYGYTF. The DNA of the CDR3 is TGCAGCGTCGTTACAGGGAGGGGTAACTATGGCTACACCTTC.

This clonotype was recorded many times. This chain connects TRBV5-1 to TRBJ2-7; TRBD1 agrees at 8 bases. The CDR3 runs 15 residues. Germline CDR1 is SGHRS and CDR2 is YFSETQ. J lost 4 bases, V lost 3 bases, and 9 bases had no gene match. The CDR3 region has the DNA TGCGCCAGCAGCTATACGACAGGGGATGCGTACGAGCAGTACTTC. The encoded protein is CASSYTTGDAYEQYF.

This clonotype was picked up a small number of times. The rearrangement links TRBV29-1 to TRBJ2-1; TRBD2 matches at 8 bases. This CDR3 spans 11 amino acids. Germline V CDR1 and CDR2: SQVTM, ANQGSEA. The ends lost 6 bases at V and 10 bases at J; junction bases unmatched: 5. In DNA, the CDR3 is TGCAGCGTCGACGGGGGGGGGGAGCAGTTCTTC. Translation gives CSVDGGGEQFF.

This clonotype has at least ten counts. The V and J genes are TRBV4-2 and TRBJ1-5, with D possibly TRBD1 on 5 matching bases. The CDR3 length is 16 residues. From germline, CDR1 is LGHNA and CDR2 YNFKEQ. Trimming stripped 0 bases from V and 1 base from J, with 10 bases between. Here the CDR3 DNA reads TGTGCCAGCAGCCAAGATCGTTGGGACAGCAATCAGCCCCAGCATTTT. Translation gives CASSQDRWDSNQPQHF.

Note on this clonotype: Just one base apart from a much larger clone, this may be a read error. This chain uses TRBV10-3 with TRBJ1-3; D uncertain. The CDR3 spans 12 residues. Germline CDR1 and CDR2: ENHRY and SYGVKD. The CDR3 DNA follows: TGTGTCCATGCCGGGACTGGAAACACCATATATTTT. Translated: CVHAGTGNTIYF.

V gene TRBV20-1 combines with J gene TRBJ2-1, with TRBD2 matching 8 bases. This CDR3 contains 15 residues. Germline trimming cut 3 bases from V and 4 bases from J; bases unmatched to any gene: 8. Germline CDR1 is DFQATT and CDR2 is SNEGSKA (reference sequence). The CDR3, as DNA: TGCAGTGCTAGTGCTCTAGCGGGTCGGTACAATGAGCAGTTCTTC. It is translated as CSASALAGRYNEQFF.

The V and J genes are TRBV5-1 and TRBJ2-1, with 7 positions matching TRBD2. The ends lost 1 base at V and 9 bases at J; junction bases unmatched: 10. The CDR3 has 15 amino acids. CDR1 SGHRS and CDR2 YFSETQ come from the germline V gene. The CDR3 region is CASSLWGEGRGEQFF. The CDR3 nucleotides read TGCGCCAGCAGCTTGTGGGGGGAGGGCCGCGGTGAGCAGTTCTTC.

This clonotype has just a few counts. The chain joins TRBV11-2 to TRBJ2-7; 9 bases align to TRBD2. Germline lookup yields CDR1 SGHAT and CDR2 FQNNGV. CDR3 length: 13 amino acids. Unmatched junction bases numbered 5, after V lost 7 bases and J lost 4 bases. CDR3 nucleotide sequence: TGTGCCAGCAAAGGGAGCGGGAGGTACGAGCAGTACTTC. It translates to CASKGSGRYEQYF.

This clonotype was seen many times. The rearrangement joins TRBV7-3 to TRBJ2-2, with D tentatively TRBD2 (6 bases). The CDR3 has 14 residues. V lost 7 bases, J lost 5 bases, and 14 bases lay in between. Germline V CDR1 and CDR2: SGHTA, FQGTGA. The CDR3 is CASKLTGVTGELFF. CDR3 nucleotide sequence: TGTGCCAGCAAGTTGACGGGAGTAACCGGGGAGCTGTTTTTT.

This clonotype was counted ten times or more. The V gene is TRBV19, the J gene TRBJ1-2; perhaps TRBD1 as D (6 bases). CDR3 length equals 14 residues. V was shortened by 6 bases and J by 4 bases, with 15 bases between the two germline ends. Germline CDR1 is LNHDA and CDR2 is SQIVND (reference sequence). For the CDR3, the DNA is TGTGCCAGTAGCGTACCGGGACAACCCTATGGCTACACCTTC. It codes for CASSVPGQPYGYTF.

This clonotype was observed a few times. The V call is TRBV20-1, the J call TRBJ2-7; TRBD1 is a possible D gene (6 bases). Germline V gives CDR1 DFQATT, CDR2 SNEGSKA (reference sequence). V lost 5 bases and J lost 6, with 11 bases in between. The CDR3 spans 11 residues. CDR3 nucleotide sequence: TGCAGTGCTCGGATAGGGGGCGAGCAGTACTTC. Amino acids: CSARIGGEQYF.

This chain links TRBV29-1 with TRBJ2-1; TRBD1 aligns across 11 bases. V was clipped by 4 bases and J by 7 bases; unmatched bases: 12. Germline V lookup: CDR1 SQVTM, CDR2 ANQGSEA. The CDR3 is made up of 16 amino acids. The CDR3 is CSVVGSGQGAFNEQFF. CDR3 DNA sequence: TGCAGCGTTGTGGGGTCAGGACAGGGGGCTTTTAATGAGCAGTTCTTC.